Listed below are T cell receptor beta chains from one sample, sequenced in a study of T cell repertoires in cytomegalovirus infection. MiXCR was run by TCRdb on the reads, yielding one entry per CDR3 protein. Of around 530,000 distinct CDR3 sequences in the sample, around 27% were seen once. The sample consisted of PBMCs. These TCRs come from a human donor in good health (CMV status not recorded). Some clones in this sample may be carry-over from other donors' samples. Each CDR3 is given with its conserved first and last residue.

len | j_gene | v_gene | CDR3aa
13 | TRBJ1-2 | TRBV12-3/TRBV12-4 | CASNRDGNYGYTF
15 | TRBJ2-5 | TRBV18 | CASSPPGLAEETQYF
11 | TRBJ1-2 | TRBV12-3/TRBV12-4 | CAIKGGGRYTF
14 | TRBJ1-5 | TRBV19 | CASSIMGNNQPQHF
16 | TRBJ2-5 | TRBV7-8 | CASSFQGEGGKETQYF
17 | TRBJ1-3 | TRBV6-1 | CASSYTGTVYSGNTIYF
12 | TRBJ1-5 | TRBV2 | CASSGTVQPQHF
13 | TRBJ2-1 | TRBV7-9 | CASSPLSRNEQFF
14 | TRBJ2-3 | TRBV7-9 | CATAGNTFTDTQYF
14 | TRBJ1-4 | TRBV15 | CATSRERGSEKLFF
17 | TRBJ2-7 | TRBV24-1 | CATSGASGRLGLYEQYF
14 | TRBJ2-1 | TRBV9 | CASSPRTGLNEQFF
15 | TRBJ2-7 | TRBV27 | CASSSPGQVTYEQYF
18 | TRBJ1-3 | TRBV7-9 | CASSPIPSSSSSGNTIYF
14 | TRBJ2-4 | TRBV7-9 | CASSLGLAGDIQYF
13 | TRBJ2-3 | TRBV12-3/TRBV12-4 | CASSLDRTDTQYF
13 | TRBJ2-7 | TRBV5-1 | CAAELGPNGEQYF
15 | TRBJ1-3 | TRBV7-2 | CASSLTTGSVNTIYF
15 | TRBJ1-5 | TRBV24-1 | CATSETGQLNQPQHF
14 | TRBJ2-7 | TRBV7-6 | CASSYTDQSREQYF
17 | TRBJ2-3 | TRBV11-2 | CASSWWDSRRGTDTQYF
13 | TRBJ2-5 | TRBV12-3/TRBV12-4 | CASRARGEVTQYF
16 | TRBJ2-3 | TRBV4-3 | CASSPEAGSDGDTQYF